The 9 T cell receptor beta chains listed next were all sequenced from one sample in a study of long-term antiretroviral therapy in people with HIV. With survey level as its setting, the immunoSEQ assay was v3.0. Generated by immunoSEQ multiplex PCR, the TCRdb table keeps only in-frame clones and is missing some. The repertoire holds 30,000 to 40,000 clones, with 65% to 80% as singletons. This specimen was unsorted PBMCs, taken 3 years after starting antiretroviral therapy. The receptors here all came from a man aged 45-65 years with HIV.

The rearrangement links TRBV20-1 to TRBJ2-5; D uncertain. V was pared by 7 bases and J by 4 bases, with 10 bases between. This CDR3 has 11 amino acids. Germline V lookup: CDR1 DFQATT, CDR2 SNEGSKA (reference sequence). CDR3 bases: TGCAGTGTCGAGCTAAGAGAGACCCAGTACTTC. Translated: CSVELRETQYF.

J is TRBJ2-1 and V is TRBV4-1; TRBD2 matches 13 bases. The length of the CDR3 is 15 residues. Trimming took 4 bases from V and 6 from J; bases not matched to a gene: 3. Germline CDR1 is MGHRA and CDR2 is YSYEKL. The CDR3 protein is CASSPGLAGVNEQFF. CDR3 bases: TGCGCCAGCAGCCCAGGACTAGCGGGAGTCAATGAGCAGTTCTTC.

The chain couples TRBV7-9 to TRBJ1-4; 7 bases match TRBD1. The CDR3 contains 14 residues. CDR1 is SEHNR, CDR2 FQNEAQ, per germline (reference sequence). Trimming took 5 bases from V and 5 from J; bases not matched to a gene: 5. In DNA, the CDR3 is TGTGCCAGCAGCCGACAGGGATTGAATGAAAAACTGTTTTTT. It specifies CASSRQGLNEKLFF.

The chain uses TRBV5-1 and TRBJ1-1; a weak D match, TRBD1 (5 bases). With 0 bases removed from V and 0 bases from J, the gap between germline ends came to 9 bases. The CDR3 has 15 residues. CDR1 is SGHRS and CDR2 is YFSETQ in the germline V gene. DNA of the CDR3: TGCGCCAGCAGCTTGGAAGGGACGCTGAACACTGAAGCTTTCTTT. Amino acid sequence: CASSLEGTLNTEAFF.

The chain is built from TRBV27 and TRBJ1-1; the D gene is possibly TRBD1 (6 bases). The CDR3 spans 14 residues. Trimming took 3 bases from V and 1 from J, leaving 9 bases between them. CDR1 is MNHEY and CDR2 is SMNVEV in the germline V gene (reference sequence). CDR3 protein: CASSFGGANTEAFF. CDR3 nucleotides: TGTGCCAGCAGTTTTGGGGGGGCGAACACTGAAGCTTTCTTT.

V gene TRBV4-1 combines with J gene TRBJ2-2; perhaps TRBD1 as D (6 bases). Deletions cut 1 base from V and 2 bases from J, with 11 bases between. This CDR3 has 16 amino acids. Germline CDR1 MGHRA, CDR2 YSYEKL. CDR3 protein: CASSQGGTFNTGELFF. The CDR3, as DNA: TGCGCCAGCAGCCAAGGAGGGACATTCAACACCGGGGAGCTGTTTTTT.

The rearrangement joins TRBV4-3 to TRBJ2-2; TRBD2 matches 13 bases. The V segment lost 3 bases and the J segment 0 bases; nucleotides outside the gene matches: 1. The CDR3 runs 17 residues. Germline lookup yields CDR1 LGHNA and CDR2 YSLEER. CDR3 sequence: CASSQGTSGANTGELFF. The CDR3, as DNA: TGCGCCAGCAGCCAGGGGACTAGCGGGGCGAACACCGGGGAGCTGTTTTTT.

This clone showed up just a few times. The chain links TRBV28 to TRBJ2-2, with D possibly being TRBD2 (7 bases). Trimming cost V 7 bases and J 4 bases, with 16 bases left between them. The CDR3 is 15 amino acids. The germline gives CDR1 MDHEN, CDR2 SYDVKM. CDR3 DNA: TGTGCCAGCATACAAGGGGGGGTGGGCACCGGGGAGCTGTTTTTT. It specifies CASIQGGVGTGELFF.

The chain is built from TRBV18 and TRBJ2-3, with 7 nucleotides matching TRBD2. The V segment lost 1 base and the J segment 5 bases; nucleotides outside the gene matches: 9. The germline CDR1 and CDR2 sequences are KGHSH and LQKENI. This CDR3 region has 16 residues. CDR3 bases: TGTGCCAGCTCACCACGGAGACGGGGGGAGAAAGATACGCAGTATTTT. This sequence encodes CASSPRRRGEKDTQYF.